Below are 6 T cell receptor beta chains sequenced from a single sample in a study of T cell responses to AZD1222 COVID-19 vaccine (dated by TCRdb to the early 2020s). Library construction relied on the immunoSEQ multiplex PCR assay. TCRdb carries this immuneACCESS record with in-frame sequences only. Its versions omit some clonotypes, under half of them owing to an unresolved V gene in the studies checked, with the rest unexplained. Here the sample has approximately 140,000 clones; 93% occur a single time. 0.7% to 1% of the sample rests with the top ten. The sample's time point, from its label and the paper: baseline before first vaccination. The sample's treatment or condition label, in plain terms: meningococcal conjugate vaccine given as trial control. Sequenced here: peripheral blood, sampled on day 0 of MenACWY control vaccination. The source of these receptors is an adult in good health.

The chain uses TRBV3-1 (or the pseudogene TRBV3-2) and TRBJ2-1, with D maybe TRBD2 (7 bases). This CDR3 contains 14 residues. V shed 4 bases and J shed 5 bases, with 12 bases lying between them. Germline V gene sequence: CDR1 LGHDT, CDR2 YNNKEL (reference sequence). The CDR3 here is CASSLRGAHNEQFF. The DNA of the CDR3 is TGTGCCAGCAGCCTCCGGGGGGCTCACAATGAGCAGTTCTTC.

This chain joins TRBV28 and TRBJ1-5; D is undetermined. Germline V gene sequence: CDR1 MDHEN, CDR2 SYDVKM. The CDR3 has 13 amino acids. V gave up 6 bases and J gave up 5 bases, with 11 bases separating them. The DNA for the CDR3 is TGTGCCAGCAGCCTACGGATCGATCAGCCCCAGCATTTT. Translated: CASSLRIDQPQHF.

The chain uses TRBV7-9 and TRBJ1-2; no reliable D call. There are 14 residues in the CDR3. The V and J ends lost 4 bases and 7 bases respectively, with 16 bases between them. Looked up from germline, CDR1 is SEHNR and CDR2 is FQNEAQ (reference sequence). Here the CDR3 DNA reads TGTGCCAGCAGCTATCCTAGTCGGGCATTTGGCTACACCTTC. Residues: CASSYPSRAFGYTF.

The J gene is TRBJ2-3, the V gene TRBV5-1; unclear D gene. Trimming pared 1 base from V and 5 bases from J, leaving 14 bases between. This CDR3 spans 15 amino acids. CDR1 SGHRS and CDR2 YFSETQ come from the germline V gene. The CDR3 bases are TGCGCCAGCAGCTTGCGTGTCGGAGCATTAGATACGCAGTATTTT. This codes for CASSLRVGALDTQYF.

This clone was detected only once. V is TRBV10-2 and J is TRBJ1-6, with D tentatively TRBD1 (5 bases). Trimming removed 2 bases at V and 4 bases at J, with 6 bases between. The CDR3 covers 14 residues. The germline gives CDR1 WSHSY, CDR2 SAAADI. CDR3 amino acids: CASSEAGYNSPLHF. The CDR3 DNA is TGCGCCAGCAGTGAGGCAGGGTATAATTCACCCCTCCACTTT.

The chain couples TRBV5-1 to TRBJ1-2; TRBD1 matches 8 bases. The CDR3 covers 13 residues. With 5 bases clipped from V and 6 bases from J, the junction kept 6 bases outside the gene matches. Germline-derived CDR1 and CDR2 are SGHRS and YFSETQ. The DNA for the CDR3 is TGCGCCAGCAGAGACAGGGGCCTGGATGGCTACACCTTC. It translates to CASRDRGLDGYTF. Full variable domain (rest looked up from reference TRBV5-1 and TRBJ1-2): KAGVTQTPRYLIKTRGQQVTLSCSPISGHRSVSWYQQTPGQGLQFLFEYFSETQRNKGNFPGRFSGRQFSNSRSEMNVSTLELGDSALYLCASRDRGLDGYTFGSGTRLTVV.